A selection of T cell receptor beta chains follows, all from one sample in a study of regulatory T cells in long-lasting Graves disease. TCRdb re-derived calls from the multiplex PCR reads in MiXCR, one entry per CDR3 protein. The sample holds over 400,000 distinct CDR3 sequences, less than 15% seen once. The sample was also reused in another study, on T cells in Graves' hyperthyroidism and ophthalmopathy.

The sequences come from peripheral blood mononuclear cells (PBMCs), collected at new diagnosis, from a patient treated with antithyroid drugs. The source of these receptors is a woman between 50 and 59 years old with Graves disease. Each CDR3 is given with its conserved first and last residue. A D gene is named only where the DNA matches it firmly. A row's size may be missing; if present it is once, few, many or a size class.

>TRBV7-8|TRBJ1-2|TRBD1|many
TGTGCCAGCAGGGGACAGGGGGCTAACTATGGCTACACCTTC
CASRGQGANYGYTF
>TRBV3-1|TRBJ1-2|-|few
TGTGCCAGCTCCCAAGGGGGAAGAATCTATGGCTACACCTTC
CASSQGGRIYGYTF
>TRBV7-9|TRBJ2-2|-|-
TGTGCCAGCAGCTCGCAGACTTTAACCGGGGAGCTGTTTTTT
CASSSQTLTGELFF
>TRBV12-3/TRBV12-4|TRBJ2-3|TRBD2|many
TGTGCCAGCAGAAAGGCTAGCGGGGATACGCAGTATTTT
CASRKASGDTQYF
>TRBV5-1|TRBJ2-4|TRBD1|-
TGCGCCAGCAGCGGCGGGACAGGGGACCCCCCCAGGGCCAAAAACATTCAGTACTTC
CASSGGTGDPPRAKNIQYF
>TRBV3-1|TRBJ1-6|TRBD1|many
TGTGCCAGCAGCTCGACAGGGTTCGGGTCACCCCTCCACTTT
CASSSTGFGSPLHF
>TRBV7-2|TRBJ2-3|-|many
TGTGCCAGCAGCTTAGGTCTAGACTCCTTTAGCACAGATACGCAGTATTTT
CASSLGLDSFSTDTQYF
>TRBV5-1|TRBJ1-1|-|many
TGCGCCAGCACCCAGTCGGGGGCTGGGCGGAACACTGAAGCTTTCTTT
CASTQSGAGRNTEAFF
>TRBV29-1|TRBJ2-1|-|-
TGCAGCGCGGCCCCCACTTGGGGGTCCTACAATGAGCAGTTCTTC
CSAAPTWGSYNEQFF
>TRBV6-2/TRBV6-3|TRBJ2-1|TRBD1|few
TGTGCCAGCTGGTCCGGGACAGGATCCTACAATGAGCAGTTCTTC
CASWSGTGSYNEQFF
>TRBV12-3/TRBV12-4|TRBJ2-1|TRBD2|many
TGTGCCAGCAGTTTCGGACTAGCGGGTCTGGAGCAGTTCTTC
CASSFGLAGLEQFF
>TRBV18|TRBJ2-2|TRBD2|-
TGTGCCAGCTCACCTTACTCCCCGGGACTAGCGAGCACCGGGGAGCTGTTTTTT
CASSPYSPGLASTGELFF
>TRBV19|TRBJ2-1|TRBD2|few
TGTGCCAGTAGCGCTAGCGGAAACTACAATGAGCAGTTCTTC
CASSASGNYNEQFF
>TRBV20-1|TRBJ1-6|-|few
TGCAGTGCTTATCGGACACTTAATAATTCACCCCTCCACTTT
CSAYRTLNNSPLHF
>TRBV29-1|TRBJ2-5|TRBD2|few
TGCAGCGTTGTTGTACTAGCGGGATCAGGGGAGACCCAGTACTTC
CSVVVLAGSGETQYF
>TRBV29-1|TRBJ2-7|TRBD2|many
TGCAGCGTTGAAACTAGCGGGATCCTCTACGAGCAGTACTTC
CSVETSGILYEQYF
>TRBV12-3/TRBV12-4|TRBJ2-7|TRBD2|many
TGTGCCAGCAGTTTAGCGTGGAGGGTAGCGGGCAACTCCTACGAGCAGTACTTC
CASSLAWRVAGNSYEQYF
>TRBV5-6|TRBJ1-2|-|-
TGTGCCAGCAGCCGAAACGGGGCTGGCTACACCTTC
CASSRNGAGYTF
>TRBV9|TRBJ2-7|TRBD2|many
TGTGCCAGCAGCGGCACCGGGACTAGCGGGAGGGTCCACGAGCAGTACTTC
CASSGTGTSGRVHEQYF
>TRBV28|TRBJ1-4|-|few
TGTGCCAGCAGTGCAACAGCCAAAGGGCCCGAAAAACTGTTTTTT
CASSATAKGPEKLFF
>TRBV13|TRBJ2-5|TRBD1|many
TGTGCCAGCAGCAGCCGGGACAGGGGAAACCAAGAGACCCAGTACTTC
CASSSRDRGNQETQYF
>TRBV27|TRBJ2-3|TRBD1|many
TGTGCCAGCAGTACAAGCCGGACAGGGGTCGGTCCTAGCACAGATACGCAGTATTTT
CASSTSRTGVGPSTDTQYF
>TRBV7-2|TRBJ2-2|-|many
TGTGCCAGCAGCTTAGGTCCGTACACCGGGGAGCTGTTTTTT
CASSLGPYTGELFF
>TRBV9|TRBJ2-7|TRBD1|-
TGTGCCAGCAGCGTAGCTGTTCAGGGGGCACCCTACGAGCAGTACTTC
CASSVAVQGAPYEQYF
>TRBV30|TRBJ2-6|-|-
TGTGCCTCACAGGGTCGGGGGGCCAACGTCCTGACTTTC
CASQGRGANVLTF
>TRBV7-9|TRBJ1-2|-|many
TGTGCCAGCAGCTTAGCACAGGGCGTGCGGGGCTACACCTTC
CASSLAQGVRGYTF